The sequence of this T cell receptor (beta chain) was determined in a study of CD8 T cells in ankylosing spondylitis. General study results and limits: Disease-linked clones had a CD8+ phenotype and relatively low frequency in peripheral blood. A motif in TCR beta, a set of roughly eight highly homologous variants, appeared characteristic of ankylosing spondylitis blood.

MiXCR was run by TCRdb on the 5' RACE reads, yielding one entry per CDR3 protein. The profile covers around 300,000 distinct CDR3 sequences, with about 9.9% appearing a single time and about a tenth taken by the ten largest. This clonotype was observed a few times. What it binds is unknown. Germline V gene lookup returns CDR1 SGHVS and CDR2 FNYEAQ. The CDR3 is 17 residues long. V was pared by 5 bases and J by 5 bases, with 11 bases of the junction left unmatched. This chain joins TRBV7-6 and TRBJ2-1; 11 positions agree with TRBD2. Sequencing input: blood, either unsorted or a sorted T cell fraction (not recorded which). This TCR came from a female donor with ankylosing spondylitis or in good health (not recorded which). The CDR3 protein is CASSRGLAGNSHNEQFF. The CDR3 nucleotides are TGTGCCAGCAGCCGAGGACTAGCGGGTAACTCGCACAATGAGCAGTTCTTC.